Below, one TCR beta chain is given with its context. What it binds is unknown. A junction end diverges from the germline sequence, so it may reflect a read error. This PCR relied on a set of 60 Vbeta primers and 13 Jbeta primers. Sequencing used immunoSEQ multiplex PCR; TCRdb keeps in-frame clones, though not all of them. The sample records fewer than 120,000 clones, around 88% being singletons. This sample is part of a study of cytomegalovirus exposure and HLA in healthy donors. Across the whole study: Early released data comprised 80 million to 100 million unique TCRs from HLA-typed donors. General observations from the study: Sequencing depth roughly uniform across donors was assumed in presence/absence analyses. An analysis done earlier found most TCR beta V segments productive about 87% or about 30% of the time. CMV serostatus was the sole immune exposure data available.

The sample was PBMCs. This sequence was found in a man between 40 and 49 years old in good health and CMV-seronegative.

As DNA, the CDR3 is TGTGCCAGCAGCTTACCAGGTTCACCCCCCCACTTT. This encodes CASSLPGSPPHF. This chain connects TRBV7-2 to TRBJ1-6; D is undetermined. Germline assignment: CDR1 SGHTA and CDR2 FQGNSA. The CDR3 runs to 12 residues. The full variable domain, its missing parts supplied by reference TRBV7-2 and TRBJ1-6, is GAGVSQSPSNKVTEKGKDVELRCDPISGHTALYWYRQSLGQGLEFLIYFQGNSAPDKSGLPSDRFSAERTGGSVSTLTIQRTQQEDSAVYLCASSLPGSPPHFGNGTRLTVT.